This T cell receptor beta chain was identified during a study of CD8+ T cells in alopecia areata (dated by TCRdb to 2016 to 2018). Study-level background: Treated patients were enrolled in an open-label pilot trial of oral tofacitinib at 5 to 10 mg twice daily for moderate-to-severe alopecia areata. Patients stayed on tofacitinib for 6 to 18 months and then had 6 months of follow-up off drug so that delayed response and recurrence could be assessed. The SALT score, which quantifies the percentage of affected scalp surface area, was used to measure disease severity in treated patients. The study used high-throughput TCRbeta sequencing to examine T cell clonal expansion in alopecia areata, in both the C3H/HeJ mouse model and human patients. Human TCRbeta sequencing covered scalp tissue and sorted CD4+ and CD8+ peripheral blood T cells from patchy and totalis/universalis alopecia areata patients and healthy controls. Tofacitinib-treated patients had biopsies at baseline and at 4 and 24 weeks of treatment, with a later scalp biopsy in several patients. Clonality in the scalp was compared among normal scalp (n=4), patchy alopecia areata scalp (n=8), and alopecia totalis/universalis scalp (n=8). The RNA source kit depended on sample type: the PAXgene miRNA kit for fixed scalp, the miRNeasy kit for PBMCs, and the RNeasy kit for mouse skin. TCRbeta CDR3 regions were amplified by immunoSEQ multiplex PCR using 35 Vbeta forward and 13 Jbeta reverse primers.

The paper's findings and limits, for the study overall: During tofacitinib treatment, many expanded lesional clones stuck around in both scalp and blood, and this persistence may partly explain why relapse happens after treatment is stopped. Tofacitinib significantly decreased scalp clonality and the number of expanded CD8+ clones among the top 100 scalp clones. Unlike mouse skin, where gammadelta T cells dominate, normal human skin contains resident alphabeta T cells that get sequenced too, which complicates analysis of the scalp TCR repertoire. Because the treated cohort was small and included a single nonresponder, larger studies are needed to assess links between baseline CD8+ expansion and response. Shared TCR sequences between patients were less evident than in mice, which may be partly attributable to HLA diversity in the patient population. Lesional scalp, especially in alopecia totalis/universalis, showed higher clonality and more expanded CD8+ clones than normal scalp, suggesting antigenic drive.

CDR3 length: 15 amino acids, cysteine to phenylalanine. Only the CDR3 DNA is retained, 45 bases long and in frame from the first base. Deletion took 1 base off V and 2 bases off J, with a span of 12 bases between the germline ends. From a lookup of the germline V gene, CDR1 and CDR2 are MDHEN and SYDVKM. With regard to this clone: This receptor's antigen is unknown. No base-level quality is on record; no much larger clone is a single base apart.

The time point label, read with the paper, signifies: 24 weeks on oral tofacitinib. The treatment or condition label of this sample denotes: oral pan-JAK inhibitor, 5-10 mg twice daily. Peripheral blood and lesional scalp punch biopsies were obtained from patients with alopecia areata. PBMCs were isolated by density centrifugation and stained for CD3, CD4 and CD8, and CD4+ and CD8+ T cells were sorted on a FACSAria. The library was built by means of the immunoSEQ multiplex PCR assay. For TCR sequencing, RNA was extracted from every sample and reverse transcribed into cDNA to serve as template. SuperScript III was used to make first-strand cDNA, primed with a 2:1 mix of oligo-dT and random hexamers. A synthetic immune receptor repertoire was used to gauge amplification bias, and whatever bias remained was removed computationally. Concerning the study's data processing: Raw reads were preprocessed to remove errors, and CDR3 was defined by IMGT conventions from the conserved cysteine to phenylalanine. Clonality was computed as 1 minus the Shannon entropy, with the entropy normalized by log2 of the number of productive unique TCRs. Whether each scalp clone was CD4 or CD8 was inferred by checking scalp TCRbeta sequences against the CD4 and CD8 repertoires from sorted blood. Drawn from immuneACCESS, this table holds only the in-frame rearrangements with V and J called that TCRdb kept. Clones are partly lost; checked studies trace under half to an unresolved V gene and leave the rest unexplained. The V and J calls and the clone size are those of that table, but D and trimming were determined from the DNA. This sample comprises around 100,000 clones, 44% of them detected only once. The ten biggest clones cover roughly 18% of the sample.

The starting material was CD8+ T cells sorted from blood, obtained at week 24, from a patient treated with tofacitinib. This receptor was taken from a human donor with alopecia areata. The V and J genes are TRBV28 and TRBJ2-7, with an unclear D gene assignment. The CDR3 is CASSLSSGTPYEQYF. The nucleotide sequence reads TGTGCCAGCAGTTTATCTAGTGGAACCCCCTACGAGCAGTACTTC. Where the CDR3 stops, the reference TRBV28 and TRBJ2-7 genes take over; the full variable domain is DVKVTQSSRYLVKRTGEKVFLECVQDMDHENMFWYRQDPGLGLRLIYFSYDVKMKEKGDIPEGYSVSREKKERFSLILESASTNQTSMYLCASSLSSGTPYEQYFGPGTRLTVT.